This is a list of T cell receptor beta chains from one sample in a study of blood T cell repertoires in COVID-19. Clones were read by immunoSEQ multiplex PCR, and TCRdb kept only the in-frame ones, dropping some. The sample carries some 200,000 clones, 80% to 85% recorded once. Specimen: peripheral blood. Receptor source: a woman aged 25-40 years who had recovered from COVID-19. The CDR3 runs from the conserved cysteine through the conserved F or W. The order of the fields is J gene, D gene, clone size, V gene, CDR3 protein, CDR3 DNA. D genes are given only for firm matches. Not all rows give a size; the values are once, few, many and, for expanded clones, a class.

>TRBJ1-3|.|.|TRBV19
CASSSVARPSGNTIYF
TGTGCCAGTAGTTCAGTAGCGAGACCGTCTGGAAACACCATATATTTT
>TRBJ2-1|.|.|TRBV5-5
CASSLVGNSYNEQFF
TGTGCCAGCAGCTTGGTCGGGAATTCCTACAATGAGCAGTTCTTC
>TRBJ2-3|TRBD2|.|TRBV7-9
CASKGLAGGPDTQYF
TGTGCCAGCAAGGGGCTAGCGGGAGGGCCAGATACGCAGTATTTT
>TRBJ1-2|.|.|TRBV12-5
CASGPRGSGVGYTF
TGTGCTAGTGGTCCGAGGGGGTCCGGGGTTGGCTACACCTTC
>TRBJ1-1|TRBD1|few|TRBV2
CASSPDRAGTEAFF
TGTGCCAGCAGCCCGGACAGGGCGGGCACTGAAGCTTTCTTT
>TRBJ2-7|TRBD2|.|TRBV2
CASSAVAGGEQYF
TGTGCCAGCAGCGCCGTAGCGGGAGGCGAGCAGTACTTC
>TRBJ2-3|TRBD1|once|TRBV7-3
CASSPTGSSTDTQYF
TGTGCCAGCAGCCCGACAGGGAGCAGTACAGATACGCAGTATTTT
>TRBJ2-1|.|.|TRBV27
CASSLSGSSYNEQFF
TGTGCCAGCAGTTTATCCGGGAGCAGCTACAATGAGCAGTTCTTC
>TRBJ2-7|TRBD2|.|TRBV11-2
CASSSGLAGVHEQYF
TGTGCCAGCAGCTCTGGACTAGCGGGAGTTCACGAGCAGTACTTC
>TRBJ2-5|TRBD1|.|TRBV19
CASSARGQQETQYF
TGTGCCAGTAGTGCAAGGGGGCAGCAAGAGACCCAGTACTTC
>TRBJ2-7|TRBD2|.|TRBV9
CASSVTSGTSYEQYF
TGTGCCAGCAGCGTTACTAGCGGCACATCCTACGAGCAGTACTTC
>TRBJ1-1|TRBD1|.|TRBV28
CASSLSRTGRAFF
TGTGCCAGCAGTTTAAGTCGGACAGGAAGGGCTTTCTTT
>TRBJ1-4|.|.|TRBV6-5
CASSYARNEKLFF
TGTGCCAGCAGTTACGCGCGGAATGAAAAACTGTTTTTT
>TRBJ1-5|.|.|TRBV15
CATSRVAEFGNQPQHF
TGTGCCACCAGCAGGGTGGCGGAATTTGGCAATCAGCCCCAGCATTTT
>TRBJ1-1|TRBD1|.|TRBV27
CASSRQGSEAFF
TGTGCCAGCAGTCGACAGGGCAGTGAAGCTTTCTTT
>TRBJ2-3|TRBD2|.|TRBV3-1/TRBV3-2
CASSHPTSGITNTQYF
TGTGCCAGCAGCCACCCGACTAGCGGGATCACTAATACGCAGTATTTT
>TRBJ2-5|.|.|TRBV18
CASSPPTLYQETQYF
TGTGCCAGCTCACCACCGACTTTGTACCAAGAGACCCAGTACTTC
>TRBJ1-2|.|.|TRBV5-1
CASSPEAGANGYTF
TGCGCCAGCAGCCCTGAGGCGGGGGCAAATGGCTACACCTTC
>TRBJ2-1|TRBD2|.|TRBV5-4
CASSLEGLAGVAQFF
TGTGCCAGCAGCTTGGAAGGACTAGCGGGAGTAGCGCAGTTCTTC
>TRBJ1-1|.|.|TRBV7-9
CASSLGGLKNTEAFF
TGTGCCAGCAGCTTAGGGGGGCTGAAGAACACTGAAGCTTTCTTT
>TRBJ2-1|.|once|TRBV5-1
CASSPDGTGYNEQFF
TGCGCCAGCAGCCCGGACGGGACTGGCTACAATGAGCAGTTCTTC
>TRBJ1-1|TRBD1|.|TRBV7-3
CASRRGQGNTEAFF
TGTGCCAGCAGACGCGGACAGGGGAACACTGAAGCTTTCTTT
>TRBJ2-5|TRBD2|many|TRBV25-1
CASSPRTSGRRTQYF
TGTGCCAGCAGCCCCAGGACTAGCGGGAGGAGGACCCAGTACTTC
>TRBJ2-3|TRBD1|.|TRBV6-5
CASSYGTGESTQYF
TGTGCCAGCAGTTACGGGACAGGGGAAAGTACGCAGTATTTT
>TRBJ1-1|.|once|TRBV2
CASSERFFGRDTEAFF
TGTGCCAGCAGTGAAAGGTTTTTCGGCAGGGACACTGAAGCTTTCTTT
>TRBJ1-5|.|.|TRBV28
CASSLWGVGQPQHF
TGTGCCAGCAGTTTGTGGGGGGTGGGTCAGCCCCAGCATTTT
>TRBJ2-5|TRBD2|.|TRBV2
CASSEPRLASRQTQYF
TGTGCCAGCAGTGAACCCCGACTAGCAAGTAGGCAGACCCAGTACTTC
>TRBJ2-6|.|.|TRBV5-1
CASSEPQGSGANVLTF
TGCGCCAGCAGCGAACCGCAGGGCTCTGGGGCCAACGTCCTGACTTTC
>TRBJ1-1|TRBD1|.|TRBV24-1
CATSETPGTGTEAFF
TGTGCCACCAGTGAAACCCCCGGGACAGGAACTGAAGCTTTCTTT
>TRBJ1-6|.|few|TRBV6-5
CASSYSQGGSPLHF
TGTGCCAGCAGTTACTCGCAGGGTGGGTCACCCCTCCACTTT
>TRBJ2-7|.|.|TRBV5-1
CASSSPTTAYEQYF
TGCGCCAGCAGCTCCCCTACTACGGCCTACGAGCAGTACTTC
>TRBJ2-7|TRBD2|once|TRBV6-5
CASSRGLADAYEQYF
TGTGCCAGCAGCCGCGGACTAGCGGACGCTTACGAGCAGTACTTC
>TRBJ2-2|.|.|TRBV9
CASSALTSPGELFF
TGTGCCAGCAGCGCCCTTACTAGTCCGGGGGAGCTGTTTTTT
>TRBJ2-1|TRBD2|.|TRBV24-1
CATSETLTSGRNNEQFF
TGTGCCACCAGTGAGACCCTCACTAGCGGGAGGAACAATGAGCAGTTCTTC
>TRBJ2-7|.|.|TRBV9
CASSVAPGYSYEQYF
TGTGCCAGCAGCGTAGCGCCAGGGTACTCCTACGAGCAGTACTTC
>TRBJ1-1|.|.|TRBV11-2
CASSLSFDRTYEAFF
TGTGCCAGCAGCCTTTCGTTCGACAGGACCTATGAAGCTTTCTTT
>TRBJ2-2|.|.|TRBV5-1
CASSPPRAGELFF
TGCGCCAGCAGCCCTCCTCGGGCCGGGGAGCTGTTTTTT
>TRBJ2-3|.|once|TRBV7-9
CASSLWTNTDTQYF
TGTGCCAGCAGCCTCTGGACTAACACAGATACGCAGTATTTT
>TRBJ2-1|.|.|TRBV14
CASSQDANNEQFF
TGTGCCAGCAGCCAAGACGCGAACAATGAGCAGTTCTTC
>TRBJ1-1|.|.|TRBV10-1
CASRRQEGTEAFF
TGCGCCAGCAGAAGACAGGAAGGCACTGAAGCTTTCTTT
>TRBJ1-3|.|.|TRBV6-1
CASSENGSDGNTIYF
TGTGCCAGCAGTGAAAACGGGTCAGACGGAAACACCATATATTTT
>TRBJ2-7|TRBD2|.|TRBV7-2
CASSLTSGRENEQYF
TGTGCCAGCAGCCTGACTAGCGGGAGAGAGAACGAGCAGTACTTC
>TRBJ1-5|.|.|TRBV28
CASTGGGARSNQPQHF
TGTGCCAGCACTGGGGGAGGGGCACGTAGCAATCAGCCCCAGCATTTT
>TRBJ1-2|.|.|TRBV29-1
CSVLRGQGYGYTF
TGCAGCGTTTTAAGGGGCCAGGGGTATGGCTACACCTTC
>TRBJ2-7|TRBD2|.|TRBV28
CASSLSAGAGAFYEQYF
TGTGCCAGCAGTTTGTCCGCCGGGGCGGGAGCTTTCTACGAGCAGTACTTC
>TRBJ2-7|TRBD2|.|TRBV7-8
CASSSIRLAGRHEQYF
TGTGCCAGCAGCTCCATACGACTAGCGGGTAGGCACGAGCAGTACTTC
>TRBJ1-3|TRBD1|once|TRBV7-2
CASSFTTGVSGNTIYF
TGTGCCAGCAGCTTCACCACAGGGGTCTCTGGAAACACCATATATTTT
>TRBJ2-5|TRBD2|.|TRBV28
CASSLSREGSTQYF
TGTGCCAGCAGTTTAAGTAGGGAGGGCTCGACCCAGTACTTC
>TRBJ2-7|.|.|TRBV5-1
CASSLSYRGYEQYF
TGCGCCAGCAGCTTGTCATATAGAGGCTACGAGCAGTACTTC